This T cell receptor beta chain was identified during a study of T cell clusters in autoimmune cytopenias. Germline V gene data show CDR1 as LNHDA and CDR2 as SQIVND (reference sequence). The CDR3 is made up of 14 amino acids. Each sample's input was 250 ng genomic DNA, approximately 37,500 genome equivalents. TRB rearrangements were amplified by touch-down multiplex PCR with mixed TRB-A/B primers. After re-calling the multiplex PCR reads, TCRdb lists one entry per CDR3 protein, DNA absent. This table lists more than 4,500 distinct CDR3 sequences. This clonotype ranks as medium-sized (0.01 to 0.1%) in terms of frequency. A further study also used this sample, focusing on T cell repertoires in aging, cancer and after chemotherapy. This second study notes: Across the chemotherapy interval, each cancer cohort showed higher median generation probability, suggesting thymic rebound. Immunological memory after chemotherapy cannot be judged from the repertoire data.

The sequenced sample consisted of peripheral blood. V and J are TRBV19 and TRBJ1-2. The receptor was derived from a human donor in good health. The CDR3 sequence: CASTLSSNNYGYTF.